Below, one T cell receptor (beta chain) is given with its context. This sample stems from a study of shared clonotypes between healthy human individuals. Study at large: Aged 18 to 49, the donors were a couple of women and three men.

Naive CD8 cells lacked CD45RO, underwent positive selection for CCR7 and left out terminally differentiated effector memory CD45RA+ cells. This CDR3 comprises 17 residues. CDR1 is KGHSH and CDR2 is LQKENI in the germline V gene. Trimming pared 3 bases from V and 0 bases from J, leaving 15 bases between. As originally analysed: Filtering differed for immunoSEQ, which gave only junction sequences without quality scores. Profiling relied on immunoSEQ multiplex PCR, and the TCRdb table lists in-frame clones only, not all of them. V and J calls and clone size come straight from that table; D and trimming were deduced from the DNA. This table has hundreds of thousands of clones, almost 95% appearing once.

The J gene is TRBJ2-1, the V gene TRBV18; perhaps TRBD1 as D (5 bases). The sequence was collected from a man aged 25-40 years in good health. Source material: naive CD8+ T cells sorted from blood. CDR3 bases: TGTGCCAGCTCACCCCGACCGACAGATTCCTCCTACAATGAGCAGTTCTTC. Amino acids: CASSPRPTDSSYNEQFF.